These 32 T cell receptor beta chains originate from one sample sequenced in a study of blood T cell repertoires in COVID-19. The table came from immunoSEQ multiplex PCR; TCRdb's copy has only in-frame clones and leaves some out. Seen here are 150,000 or so clones, over 80% observed once, and the top ten hold roughly 4.9%. What was sequenced was PBMCs or T cells enriched from blood (not recorded which). These TCRs come from a man in his 70s who had been exposed to COVID-19.

The V and J genes are TRBV7-9 and TRBJ2-7; 8 nucleotides line up with TRBD1. V was pared by 5 bases and J by 4 bases, with 10 bases of the junction left unmatched. CDR1 is SEHNR and CDR2 is FQNEAQ in the germline V gene (reference sequence). The CDR3 consists of 15 residues. CDR3 sequence reads: CASSPEAGGFYEQYF. CDR3 sequence (DNA): TGTGCCAGCAGCCCCGAGGCAGGGGGCTTTTACGAGCAGTACTTC.

The V call is TRBV11-2, the J call TRBJ2-3; unclear D gene. Trimming cost V 2 bases and J 2 bases, with 5 bases left between them. There are 13 residues in the CDR3. Germline V gene data show CDR1 as SGHAT and CDR2 as FQNNGV. The CDR3 region is CASSLSFTDTQYF. The CDR3 DNA reads TGTGCCAGCAGCTTATCCTTCACAGATACGCAGTATTTT. Drawing the rest from reference TRBV11-2 and TRBJ2-3, the complete variable domain is EAGVAQSPRYKIIEKRQSVAFWCNPISGHATLYWYQQILGQGPKLLIQFQNNGVVDDSQLPKDRFSAERLKGVDSTLKIQPAKLEDSAVYLCASSLSFTDTQYFGPGTRLTVL.

The J gene is TRBJ2-1, the V gene TRBV19, with 8 bases matching TRBD1. This CDR3 spans 14 amino acids. J gave up 1 base and V 8 bases, and 4 bases lay outside the gene matches. Germline CDR1 and CDR2: LNHDA and SQIVND (reference sequence). Here the CDR3 DNA reads TGTGCCAGTGGACAGGGAGTGTCCTACAATGAGCAGTTCTTC. Protein sequence: CASGQGVSYNEQFF.

V is TRBV6-5 and J is TRBJ1-6, with 10 bases fitting TRBD1. The CDR3 extends over 15 amino acids. V was pared by 8 bases and J by 9 bases, with 10 bases of the junction left unmatched. Germline V gene sequence: CDR1 MNHEY, CDR2 SVGAGI. CDR3 DNA sequence: TGTGCCAGCTCTCCGGGACAGGGGACCGGTTCACCCCTCCACTTT. Amino acids: CASSPGQGTGSPLHF.

This clone turned up a few times. V gene TRBV5-3 combines with J gene TRBJ1-5, with TRBD1 matching over 10 bases. Being an ORF, TRBV5-3 has a function that is uncertain. The CDR3 length is 21 residues. Unmatched junction bases numbered 20, after V lost 4 bases and J lost 1 base. The CDR3 DNA sequence: TGTGCCAGAAGCCACAAAATTCCCGGGACAGGGGATCCCCTCAGCAATCAGCCCCAGCATTTT. Translating it yields CARSHKIPGTGDPLSNQPQHF.

This chain connects TRBV7-7 to TRBJ2-5; TRBD2 matches 7 bases. The junction had 5 bases not matched to a gene; V was cut back by 3 bases and J by 1 base. Germline loops: CDR1 SSHAT, CDR2 FNYEAQ (reference sequence). The CDR3 length is 15 residues. The DNA for the CDR3 is TGTGCCAGCAGCTTGGGGCGGACTAGCCAAGAGACCCAGTACTTC. Translated: CASSLGRTSQETQYF.

The V gene is TRBV19, the J gene TRBJ2-3; D perhaps matches TRBD1 (6 bases). The CDR3 has 15 residues. CDR1 is LNHDA and CDR2 is SQIVND in the germline V gene (reference sequence). The germline V and J ends were trimmed by 4 bases and 2 bases, with 13 bases remaining between them. The CDR3 reads CASSNRVGSTDTQYF. In nucleotides, the CDR3 is TGTGCCAGTAGTAACAGGGTGGGATCCACAGATACGCAGTATTTT.

The chain has TRBV9 and TRBJ1-2, with D hard to call. The CDR3 spans 13 residues. Trimming shortened V by 0 bases and J by 5 bases, and 8 bases separated the two germline ends. Germline CDR1 reads SGDLS; CDR2 reads YYNGEE. The CDR3, as DNA: TGTGCCAGCAGCGTAGTGGCCAATTATGGCTACACCTTC. It encodes CASSVVANYGYTF.

This clone was counted once. V and J are TRBV4-3 and TRBJ2-7, with D perhaps TRBD2 (6 bases). Germline lookup yields CDR1 LGHNA and CDR2 YSLEER. V was clipped by 0 bases and J by 5 bases, with 11 bases between them. The CDR3 sequence is 14 residues long. In nucleotides, the CDR3 is TGCGCCAGCAGCCAAGATGGGGGGATCCACGAGCAGTACTTC. Protein sequence: CASSQDGGIHEQYF.

This chain uses TRBV9 with TRBJ2-3; 8 bases line up with TRBD1. The CDR3 is made up of 15 amino acids. J gave up 4 bases and V 3 bases, and 7 bases lay outside the gene matches. CDR1 and CDR2 from the germline V gene are SGDLS and YYNGEE. The DNA for the CDR3 is TGTGCCAGCAGCGCGGGACAGGAGTTTTCAGATACGCAGTATTTT. This sequence encodes CASSAGQEFSDTQYF. The full variable domain, its missing parts supplied by reference TRBV9 and TRBJ2-3, is DSGVTQTPKHLITATGQRVTLRCSPRSGDLSVYWYQQSLDQGLQFLIQYYNGEERAKGNILERFSAQQFPDLHSELNLSSLELGDSALYFCASSAGQEFSDTQYFGPGTRLTVL.

Only a few counts were recorded for this clone. The V gene is TRBV7-8, the J gene TRBJ1-1; tentatively, D is TRBD1 (5 bases). Trimming stripped 7 bases from V and 0 bases from J, with 15 bases between. CDR1 SGHVS and CDR2 FQNEAQ come from the germline V gene. The CDR3 covers 15 residues. The CDR3 is CASTSRGGLNTEAFF. CDR3 DNA: TGTGCCAGCACCTCCCGGGGGGGATTGAACACTGAAGCTTTCTTT.

This chain links TRBV19 with TRBJ2-5; D uncertain. This CDR3 has 14 residues. V was pared by 1 base and J by 5 bases, with 11 bases between. In germline, CDR1 is LNHDA, CDR2 SQIVND (reference sequence). The CDR3 loop is CASSIVARSETQYF. CDR3 nucleotides: TGTGCCAGTAGTATAGTAGCACGTTCGGAGACCCAGTACTTC.

This clone was recorded only once. CDR3 nucleotides: TGTGCCAGCAGCCTGCGGGGGGCTCAAGAGACCCAGTACTTC. Translation gives CASSLRGAQETQYF. The rearrangement links TRBV3-1 (or the pseudogene TRBV3-2) to TRBJ2-5; 8 bases align to TRBD2. Germline V CDR1 and CDR2: LGHDT, YNNKEL (reference sequence). J gave up 2 bases and V 4 bases, and 3 bases lay outside the gene matches. CDR3 length equals 14 residues.

This rearrangement joins TRBV11-2 to TRBJ1-5; tentative D call: TRBD1 (5 bases). The CDR3 is made up of 14 amino acids. V lost 5 bases, J lost 0 bases, and 8 bases lay in between. Germline values: CDR1 SGHAT, CDR2 FQNNGV. CDR3 amino acids: CASSRQHSNQPQHF. In DNA, the CDR3 is TGTGCCAGCAGCCGACAGCATAGCAATCAGCCCCAGCATTTT.

The rearrangement joins TRBV30 to TRBJ1-2; D gene uncertain. This CDR3 spans 11 amino acids. The germline V gene has CDR1 GTSNPN and CDR2 SVGIG (reference sequence). V lost 4 bases to trimming and J lost 4 bases, with 7 bases between them. The CDR3 region has the DNA TGTGCCTGGACCCCGGGCTATGGCTACACCTTC. Its translation is CAWTPGYGYTF.

The chain has TRBV29-1 and TRBJ2-7; D perhaps matches TRBD1 (5 bases). From germline, CDR1 is SQVTM and CDR2 ANQGSEA. Trimming removed 6 bases from V and 2 bases from J, with 17 bases in between. This CDR3 comprises 14 residues. CDR3 bases: TGCAGCGTCGCAGAGGACACCTTCCCCTACGAGCAGTACTTC. Protein sequence: CSVAEDTFPYEQYF.

With respect to this clone: At the DNA level, this CDR3 is encoded by other sequences in the same sample as well. The chain recombines TRBV30 with TRBJ1-5, with 9 bases that match TRBD1. CDR3 length: 14 amino acids. With V trimmed by 1 base and J by 2 bases, 0 bases remained unmatched. CDR1 is GTSNPN and CDR2 is SVGIG in the germline V gene (reference sequence). CDR3 protein: CAWSGTGGNQPQHF. The CDR3 region has the DNA TGTGCCTGGAGTGGGACAGGGGGCAATCAGCCCCAGCATTTT.

This rearrangement joins TRBV19 to TRBJ2-2; TRBD2 might be the D (6 bases). The CDR3 length is 17 residues. V was cut by 5 bases and J by 6 bases, with 22 bases left in between. Germline CDR1 is LNHDA and CDR2 is SQIVND (reference sequence). This chain's CDR3 is CASSPRGGQRVPGELFF. CDR3 in DNA: TGTGCCAGTAGTCCTCGTGGAGGGCAAAGAGTGCCCGGGGAGCTGTTTTTT.

The chain joins TRBV19 to TRBJ2-2, with TRBD1 identical over 7 bases. V shed 3 bases, J shed 1 base, and the junction held 11 bases outside the gene matches. Germline V CDR1 and CDR2: LNHDA, SQIVND (reference sequence). The CDR3 sequence is 18 residues long. The chain's CDR3 is CASSIYGPGQLNTGELFF. In nucleotides, the CDR3 is TGTGCCAGTAGTATTTACGGCCCGGGACAGCTGAACACCGGGGAGCTGTTTTTT.

The chain links TRBV11-3 to TRBJ2-7; D perhaps matches TRBD2 (6 bases). Germline V gene data show CDR1 as SGHNT and CDR2 as YENEEA. The CDR3 length is 15 residues. V lost 5 bases to trimming and J lost 3 bases, with 17 bases between them. DNA for the CDR3: TGTGCCAGCAGCCTTGGTCATGGGGAGGACTACGAGCAGTACTTC. Translation: CASSLGHGEDYEQYF.

The chain combines TRBV5-1 with TRBJ1-6, with no clear D. The CDR3 runs 16 residues. The germline gives CDR1 SGHRS, CDR2 YFSETQ. The ends were cut back, 1 base at V and 9 bases at J, with 17 bases in the middle. CDR3 amino acids: CASSLFSEGIGSPLHF. For the CDR3, the DNA is TGCGCCAGCAGCTTGTTCAGCGAGGGAATAGGTTCACCCCTCCACTTT. The whole variable domain, remainder taken from reference TRBV5-1 and TRBJ1-6, is KAGVTQTPRYLIKTRGQQVTLSCSPISGHRSVSWYQQTPGQGLQFLFEYFSETQRNKGNFPGRFSGRQFSNSRSEMNVSTLELGDSALYLCASSLFSEGIGSPLHFGNGTRLTVT.

This chain uses TRBV6-5 with TRBJ2-3, with 9 bases fitting TRBD2. Unmatched junction bases numbered 7, after V lost 2 bases and J lost 7 bases. The CDR3 runs 15 residues. CDR1 and CDR2 from the germline V gene are MNHEY and SVGAGI. The CDR3 sequence: CASSYAGGPRNTQYF. CDR3 nucleotide sequence: TGTGCCAGCAGTTACGCGGGGGGGCCTCGGAATACGCAGTATTTT.

This chain joins TRBV7-2 and TRBJ2-7; 8 nucleotides agree with TRBD2. Germline CDR1 is SGHTA and CDR2 is FQGNSA. The CDR3 spans 16 residues. J gave up 7 bases and V 6 bases, and 17 bases lay outside the gene matches. The CDR3 nucleotides are TGTGCCAGCAGTCTACTAGCGGCGCGAAATCAGGGGGAGCAGTACTTC. Its protein product is CASSLLAARNQGEQYF.

This CDR3 reads CASSPSTGGMAEAFF. The CDR3 region has the DNA TGTGCCAGCAGTCCTTCGACAGGGGGTATGGCTGAAGCTTTCTTT. The chain is built from TRBV6-5 and TRBJ1-1, with 9 bases that match TRBD1. Trimming removed 5 bases from V and 6 bases from J; junction bases left unmatched: 10. CDR1 and CDR2 (germline): MNHEY, SVGAGI. There are 15 residues in the CDR3.

CDR3 region: CASSMGASGSREQFF. CDR3 DNA sequence: TGTGCCAGTAGTATGGGGGCTAGCGGGAGCAGAGAGCAGTTCTTC. This rearrangement joins TRBV19 to TRBJ2-1, with 10 bases matching TRBD2. Germline V gene sequence: CDR1 LNHDA, CDR2 SQIVND (reference sequence). Losses at the gene ends were 3 bases for V and 10 bases for J; bases not matched to a gene: 9. The CDR3 is made up of 15 amino acids.

This clone occurred a few times. The J gene is TRBJ2-7, the V gene TRBV5-6; D remains ambiguous. Germline loops: CDR1 SGHDT, CDR2 YYEEEE. Trimming removed 2 bases at V and 6 bases at J, with 12 bases between. The CDR3 sequence is 13 residues long. This CDR3 is CASSLLVSGEQYF. CDR3 nucleotide sequence: TGTGCCAGCAGCTTATTAGTGTCCGGCGAGCAGTACTTC.

The chain carries TRBV2 and TRBJ1-2, with D perhaps matching TRBD1 (5 bases). CDR1 SNHLY and CDR2 FYNNEI come from the germline V gene. V was pared by 7 bases and J by 3 bases, with 24 bases between. This CDR3 spans 17 amino acids. CDR3: CASTSTGLSAGDYGYTF. The CDR3, as DNA: TGTGCCAGCACCTCAACGGGCCTCAGCGCGGGGGACTATGGCTACACCTTC.

V is TRBV9 and J is TRBJ1-1; the D gene is possibly TRBD1 (5 bases). Germline lookup yields CDR1 SGDLS and CDR2 YYNGEE. The CDR3 contains 13 residues. The V gene lost 4 bases and the J gene lost 4 bases, with 11 bases spanning the gap. The CDR3 here is CASSPQVRTEAFF. CDR3 DNA sequence: TGTGCCAGCAGCCCACAGGTTCGCACTGAAGCTTTCTTT.

The rearrangement joins TRBV18 to TRBJ2-5; perhaps TRBD1 as D (6 bases). CDR3 length: 22 residues. Germline V gene data show CDR1 as KGHSH and CDR2 as LQKENI. Trimming left V 2 bases short and J 4 bases short, with 35 bases between. The CDR3 reads CASSPSLPNFGQPTPSGETQYF. CDR3 in DNA: TGTGCCAGCTCACCAAGTCTCCCAAACTTCGGACAGCCTACCCCGTCGGGAGAGACCCAGTACTTC.

This clone was counted a single time. The chain carries TRBV4-1 and TRBJ2-5, with 8 nucleotides matching TRBD1. V was pared by 0 bases and J by 8 bases, with 14 bases of the junction left unmatched. Germline lookup yields CDR1 MGHRA and CDR2 YSYEKL. The CDR3 has 17 amino acids. The CDR3, as DNA: TGCGCCAGCAGCCAAGATCCGCCGCAGGGACAGGCTTTTACCCAGTACTTC. Its translation is CASSQDPPQGQAFTQYF.

The chain recombines TRBV28 with TRBJ1-1; D may be TRBD1 (5 bases). CDR3 length equals 13 residues. Per germline, CDR1 MDHEN and CDR2 SYDVKM. Trimming removed 4 bases at V and 6 bases at J, with 12 bases between. The CDR3: CASSSPTEPEAFF. The CDR3 DNA sequence: TGTGCCAGCAGTTCTCCGACAGAACCTGAAGCTTTCTTT.

The rearrangement links TRBV4-1 to TRBJ1-3; D is undetermined. From germline, CDR1 is MGHRA and CDR2 YSYEKL. The germline V and J ends were trimmed by 3 bases and 4 bases, with 13 bases remaining between them. The CDR3 has 15 residues. The CDR3 is CASSHKGGEGNTIYF. The CDR3 DNA sequence: TGCGCCAGCAGCCACAAGGGCGGGGAAGGAAACACCATATATTTT.